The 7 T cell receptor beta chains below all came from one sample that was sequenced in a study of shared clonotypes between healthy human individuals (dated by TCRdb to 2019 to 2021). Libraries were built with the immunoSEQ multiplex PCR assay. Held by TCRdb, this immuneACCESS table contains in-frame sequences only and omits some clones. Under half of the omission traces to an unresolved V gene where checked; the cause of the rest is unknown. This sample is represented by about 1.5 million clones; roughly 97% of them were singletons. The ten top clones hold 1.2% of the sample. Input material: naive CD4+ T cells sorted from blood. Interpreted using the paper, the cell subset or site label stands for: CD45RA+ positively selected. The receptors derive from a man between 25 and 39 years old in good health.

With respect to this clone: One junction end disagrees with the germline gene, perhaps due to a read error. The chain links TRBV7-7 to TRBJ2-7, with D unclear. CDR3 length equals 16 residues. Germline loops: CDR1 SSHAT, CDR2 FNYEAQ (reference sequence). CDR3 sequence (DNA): TGTGCCAGCAGCTTAGCGGTGGCAACCGCCTCCGACGAGCAGTACTTC. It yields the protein CASSLAVATASDEQYF.

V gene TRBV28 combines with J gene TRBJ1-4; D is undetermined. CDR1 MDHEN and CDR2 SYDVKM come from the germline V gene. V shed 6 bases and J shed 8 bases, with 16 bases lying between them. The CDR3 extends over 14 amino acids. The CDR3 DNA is TGTGCCAGCAGCCTCACGTGGAGCCAAGAAAAACTGTTTTTT. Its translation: CASSLTWSQEKLFF.

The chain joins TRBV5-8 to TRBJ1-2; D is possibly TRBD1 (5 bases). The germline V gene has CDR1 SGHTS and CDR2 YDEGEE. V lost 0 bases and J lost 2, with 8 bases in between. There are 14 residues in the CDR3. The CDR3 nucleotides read TGTGCCAGCAGCTTGGGGGGCCAGAACTATGGCTACACCTTC. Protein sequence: CASSLGGQNYGYTF.

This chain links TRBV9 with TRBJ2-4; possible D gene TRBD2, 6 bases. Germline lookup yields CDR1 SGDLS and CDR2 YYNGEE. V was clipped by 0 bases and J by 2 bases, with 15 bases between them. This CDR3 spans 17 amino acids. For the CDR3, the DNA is TGTGCCAGCAGCGTAGGGGGCGGGGACGGGACCAAAAACATTCAGTACTTC. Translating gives CASSVGGGDGTKNIQYF. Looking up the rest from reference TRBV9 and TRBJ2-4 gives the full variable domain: DSGVTQTPKHLITATGQRVTLRCSPRSGDLSVYWYQQSLDQGLQFLIQYYNGEERAKGNILERFSAQQFPDLHSELNLSSLELGDSALYFCASSVGGGDGTKNIQYFGAGTRLSVL.

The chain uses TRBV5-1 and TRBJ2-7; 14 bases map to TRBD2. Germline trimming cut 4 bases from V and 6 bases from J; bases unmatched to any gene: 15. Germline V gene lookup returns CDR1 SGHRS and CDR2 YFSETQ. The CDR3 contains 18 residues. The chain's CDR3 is CASSPGLGLAGEIVEQYF. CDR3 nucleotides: TGCGCCAGCAGCCCTGGACTGGGACTAGCGGGAGAAATAGTCGAGCAGTACTTC. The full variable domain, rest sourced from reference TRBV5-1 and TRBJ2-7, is KAGVTQTPRYLIKTRGQQVTLSCSPISGHRSVSWYQQTPGQGLQFLFEYFSETQRNKGNFPGRFSGRQFSNSRSEMNVSTLELGDSALYLCASSPGLGLAGEIVEQYFGPGTRLTVT.

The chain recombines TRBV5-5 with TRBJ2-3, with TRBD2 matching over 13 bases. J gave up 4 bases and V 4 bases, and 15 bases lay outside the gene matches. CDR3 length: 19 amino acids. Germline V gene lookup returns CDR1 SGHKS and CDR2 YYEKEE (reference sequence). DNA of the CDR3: TGTGCCAGCAGCAACGGACTAGCGGGAGTTTCGATTGGGGCAGATACGCAGTATTTT. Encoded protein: CASSNGLAGVSIGADTQYF.

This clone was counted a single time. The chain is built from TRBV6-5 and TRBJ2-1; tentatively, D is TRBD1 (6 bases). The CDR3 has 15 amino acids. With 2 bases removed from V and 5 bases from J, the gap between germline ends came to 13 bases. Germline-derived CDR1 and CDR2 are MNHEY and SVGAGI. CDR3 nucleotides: TGTGCCAGCAGTTACGTACCGACAGGCAACAATGAGCAGTTCTTC. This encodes CASSYVPTGNNEQFF.